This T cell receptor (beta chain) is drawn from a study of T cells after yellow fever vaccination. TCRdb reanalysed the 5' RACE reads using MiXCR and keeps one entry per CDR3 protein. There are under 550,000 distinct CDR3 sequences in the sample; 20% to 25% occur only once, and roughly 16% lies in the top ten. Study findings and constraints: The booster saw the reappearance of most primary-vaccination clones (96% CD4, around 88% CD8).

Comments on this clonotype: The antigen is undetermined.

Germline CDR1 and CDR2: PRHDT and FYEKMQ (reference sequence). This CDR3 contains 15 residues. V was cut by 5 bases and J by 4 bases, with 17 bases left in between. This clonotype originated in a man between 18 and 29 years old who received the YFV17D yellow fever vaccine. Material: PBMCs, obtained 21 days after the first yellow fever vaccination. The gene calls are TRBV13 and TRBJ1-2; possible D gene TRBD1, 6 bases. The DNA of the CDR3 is TGTGCCAGCAGCCAAGGGGGTTTCCAGGTCTATGGCTACACCTTC. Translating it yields CASSQGGFQVYGYTF.